This T cell receptor (beta chain) was profiled in a study of a mutant IDH1 vaccine in newly diagnosed glioma. In the study overall: The patients were given eight vaccinations, one each in weeks 1, 3, 5, 7, 11, 15, 19 and 23. Points from the study as a whole: Pseudoprogression showed no apparent link to changes in top peripheral T cell clonotypes. Among all patients, vaccine-induced immune responses occurred in approximately 93%.

Per the germline V gene, CDR1 is SGHTA and CDR2 is FQGTGA. Deletions cut 4 bases from V and 15 bases from J, with 16 bases between. There are 12 residues in the CDR3. Comments on this clone: Its antigen is currently unknown.

Assay used: immunoSEQ multiplex PCR; TCRdb lists only in-frame clones, some missing. The sample has about 36,000 clones; roughly 76% are singletons. Time point specified: week 5, during vaccination. Every vaccination contained 300 ug of the mutant IDH1 20-mer peptide and was paired with topical imiquimod. Specimen: PBMCs, collected from a glioma patient whose treatment included an IDH1 peptide vaccine. The receptor comes from a man aged 45 to 65 with glioma. The rearrangement uses TRBV7-3 and TRBJ1-5; possibly TRBD1 for D (6 bases). The CDR3 bases are TGTGCCAGCAGCTCACTAGGGGGGGTATTGCATTTT. This encodes CASSSLGGVLHF.